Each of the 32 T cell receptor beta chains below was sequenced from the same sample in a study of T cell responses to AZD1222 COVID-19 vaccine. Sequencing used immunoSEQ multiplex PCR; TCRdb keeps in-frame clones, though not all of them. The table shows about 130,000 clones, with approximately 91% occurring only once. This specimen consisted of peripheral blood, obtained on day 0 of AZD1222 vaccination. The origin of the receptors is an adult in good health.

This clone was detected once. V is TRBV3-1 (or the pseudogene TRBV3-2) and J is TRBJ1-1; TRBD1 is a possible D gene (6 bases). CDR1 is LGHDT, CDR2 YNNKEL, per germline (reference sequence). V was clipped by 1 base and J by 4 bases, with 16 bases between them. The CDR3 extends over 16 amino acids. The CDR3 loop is CASSQVKGGSGTEAFF. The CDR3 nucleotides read TGTGCCAGCAGCCAAGTCAAAGGGGGATCGGGCACTGAAGCTTTCTTT.

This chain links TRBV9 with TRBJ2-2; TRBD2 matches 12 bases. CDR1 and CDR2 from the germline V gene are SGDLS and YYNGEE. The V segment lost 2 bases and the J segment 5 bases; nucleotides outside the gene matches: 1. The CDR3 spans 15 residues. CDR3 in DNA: TGTGCCAGCAGCGTGACTAGCGGGGGTACCGGGGAGCTGTTTTTT. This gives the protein CASSVTSGGTGELFF.

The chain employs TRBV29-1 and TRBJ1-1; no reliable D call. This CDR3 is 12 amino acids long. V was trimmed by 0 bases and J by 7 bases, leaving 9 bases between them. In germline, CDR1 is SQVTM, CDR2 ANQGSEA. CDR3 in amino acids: CSVEDPRLEAFF. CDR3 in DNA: TGCAGCGTTGAAGATCCTCGCCTTGAAGCTTTCTTT.

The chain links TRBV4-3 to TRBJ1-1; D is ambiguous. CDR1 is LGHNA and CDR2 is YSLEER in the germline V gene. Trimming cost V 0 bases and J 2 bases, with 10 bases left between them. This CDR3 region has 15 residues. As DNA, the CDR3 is TGCGCCAGCAGCCAAGATAAAAACGGAAACACTGAAGCTTTCTTT. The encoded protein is CASSQDKNGNTEAFF.

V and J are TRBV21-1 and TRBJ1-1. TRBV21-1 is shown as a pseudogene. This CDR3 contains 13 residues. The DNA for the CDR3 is TGTGCCAGCAGCAAACAATGGATGACTGAAGCTTTCTTT. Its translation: CASSKQWMTEAFF.

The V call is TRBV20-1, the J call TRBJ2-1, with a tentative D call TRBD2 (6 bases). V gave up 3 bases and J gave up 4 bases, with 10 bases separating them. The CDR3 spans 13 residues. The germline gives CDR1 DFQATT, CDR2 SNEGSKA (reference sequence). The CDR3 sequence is CSASESGYNEQFF. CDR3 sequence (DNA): TGCAGTGCTAGTGAGAGCGGGTACAATGAGCAGTTCTTC.

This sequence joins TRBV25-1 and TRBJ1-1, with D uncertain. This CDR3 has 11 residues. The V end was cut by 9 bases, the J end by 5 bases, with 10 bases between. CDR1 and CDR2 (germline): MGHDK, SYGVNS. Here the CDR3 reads CASEIGTEAFF. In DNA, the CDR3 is TGTGCCAGTGAAATCGGGACTGAAGCTTTCTTT.

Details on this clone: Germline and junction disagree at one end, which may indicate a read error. The CDR3 protein is CASTLGGTSLTF. CDR3 nucleotide sequence: TGTGCCAGCACCCTTGGGGGGACTAGTTTAACATTC. The rearrangement joins TRBV5-5 to TRBJ2-7, with 8 bases matching TRBD2. The CDR3 has 12 residues. Germline loops: CDR1 SGHKS, CDR2 YYEKEE (reference sequence). Filled out from reference TRBV5-5 and TRBJ2-7, the complete variable domain reads DAGVTQSPTHLIKTRGQQVTLRCSPISGHKSVSWYQQVLGQGPQFIFQYYEKEERGRGNFPDRFSARQFPNYSSELNVNALLLGDSALYLCASTLGGTSLTFGPGTRLTVT.

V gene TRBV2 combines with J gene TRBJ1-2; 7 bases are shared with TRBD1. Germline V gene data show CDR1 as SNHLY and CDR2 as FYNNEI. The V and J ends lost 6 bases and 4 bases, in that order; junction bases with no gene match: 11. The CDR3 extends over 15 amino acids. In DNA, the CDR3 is TGTGCCAGCAGCGCCGACAGGGACAGACCCTATGGCTACACCTTC. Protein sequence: CASSADRDRPYGYTF. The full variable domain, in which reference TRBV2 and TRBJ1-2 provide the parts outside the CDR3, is EPEVTQTPSHQVTQMGQEVILRCVPISNHLYFYWYRQILGQKVEFLVSFYNNEISEKSEIFDDQFSVERPDGSNFTLKIRSTKLEDSAMYFCASSADRDRPYGYTFGSGTRLTVV.

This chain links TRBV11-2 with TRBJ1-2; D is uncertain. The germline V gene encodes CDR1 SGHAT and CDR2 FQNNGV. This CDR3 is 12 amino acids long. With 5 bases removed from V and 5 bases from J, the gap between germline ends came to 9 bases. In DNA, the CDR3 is TGTGCCAGCAGCGAAGGACTGTATGGCTACACCTTC. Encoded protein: CASSEGLYGYTF.

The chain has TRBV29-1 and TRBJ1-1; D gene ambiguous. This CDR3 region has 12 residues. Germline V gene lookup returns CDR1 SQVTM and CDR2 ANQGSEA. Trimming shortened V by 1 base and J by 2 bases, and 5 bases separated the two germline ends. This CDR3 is CSVEGQNTEAFF. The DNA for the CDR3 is TGCAGCGTTGAAGGGCAAAACACTGAAGCTTTCTTT.

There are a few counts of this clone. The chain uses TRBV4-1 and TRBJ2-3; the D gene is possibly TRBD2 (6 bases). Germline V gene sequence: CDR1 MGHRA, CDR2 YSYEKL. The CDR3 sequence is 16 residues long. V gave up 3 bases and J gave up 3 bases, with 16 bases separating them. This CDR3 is CASSQPLASNTDTQYF. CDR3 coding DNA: TGCGCCAGCAGCCAGCCCCTAGCGTCCAATACAGATACGCAGTATTTT.

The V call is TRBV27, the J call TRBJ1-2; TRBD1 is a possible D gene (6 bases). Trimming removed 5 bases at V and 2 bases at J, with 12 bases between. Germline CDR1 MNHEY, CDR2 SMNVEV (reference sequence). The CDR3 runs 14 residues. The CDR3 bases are TGTGCCAGCAGTCTACACAGGGCCAACTATGGCTACACCTTC. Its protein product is CASSLHRANYGYTF.

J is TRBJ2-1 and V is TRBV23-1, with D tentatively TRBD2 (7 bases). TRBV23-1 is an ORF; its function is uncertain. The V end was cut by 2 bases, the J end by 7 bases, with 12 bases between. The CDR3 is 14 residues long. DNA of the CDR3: TGCGCCAGCAGTCAAAGAGGGGGGGGAAATGAGCAGTTCTTC. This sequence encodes CASSQRGGGNEQFF.

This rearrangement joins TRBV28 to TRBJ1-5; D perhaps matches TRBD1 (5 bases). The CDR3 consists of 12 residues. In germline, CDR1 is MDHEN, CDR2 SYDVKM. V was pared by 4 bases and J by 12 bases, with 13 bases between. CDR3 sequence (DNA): TGTGCCAGCAGTTCGCAGGGAATTGACCAGCATTTT. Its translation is CASSSQGIDQHF.

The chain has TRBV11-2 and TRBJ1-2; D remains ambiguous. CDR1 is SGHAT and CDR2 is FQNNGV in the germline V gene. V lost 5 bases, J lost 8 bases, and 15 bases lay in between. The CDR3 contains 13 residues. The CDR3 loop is CASSLGLRGGYTF. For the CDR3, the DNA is TGTGCCAGCAGCCTCGGGCTCCGCGGGGGCTACACCTTC.

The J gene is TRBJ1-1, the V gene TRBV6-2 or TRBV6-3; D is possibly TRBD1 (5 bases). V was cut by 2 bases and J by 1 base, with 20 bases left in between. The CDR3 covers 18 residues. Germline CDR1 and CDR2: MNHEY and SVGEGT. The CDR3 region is CASSYSIQGLLENTEAFF. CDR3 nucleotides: TGTGCCAGCAGTTACAGTATTCAGGGACTACTTGAGAACACTGAAGCTTTCTTT.

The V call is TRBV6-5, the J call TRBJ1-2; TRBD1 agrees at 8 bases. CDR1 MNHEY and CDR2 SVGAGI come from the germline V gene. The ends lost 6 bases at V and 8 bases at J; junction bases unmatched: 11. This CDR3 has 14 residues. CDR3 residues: CASRSGGASYGYTF. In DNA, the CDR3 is TGTGCCAGCAGATCAGGGGGCGCTTCCTACGGCTACACCTTC.

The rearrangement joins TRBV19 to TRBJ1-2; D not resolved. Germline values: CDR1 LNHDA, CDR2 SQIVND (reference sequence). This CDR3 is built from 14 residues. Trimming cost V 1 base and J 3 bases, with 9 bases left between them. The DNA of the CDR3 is TGTGCCAGTAGTATAGGCAGCCTCTACTATGGCTACACCTTC. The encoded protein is CASSIGSLYYGYTF.

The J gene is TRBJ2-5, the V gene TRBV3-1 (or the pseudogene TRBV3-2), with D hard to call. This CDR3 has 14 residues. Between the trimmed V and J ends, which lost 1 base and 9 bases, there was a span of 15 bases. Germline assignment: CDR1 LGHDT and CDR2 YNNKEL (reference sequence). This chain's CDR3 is CASSQVRAPAAQYF. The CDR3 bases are TGTGCCAGCAGCCAAGTAAGGGCCCCGGCGGCCCAGTACTTC.

The CDR3 DNA follows: TGTGCCAGCAGCTTAACCGGATCGCAAGGGGAAAAACTGTTTTTT. It yields the protein CASSLTGSQGEKLFF. The chain couples TRBV7-3 to TRBJ1-4; D not resolved. CDR3 length: 15 amino acids. V was trimmed by 0 bases and J by 8 bases, leaving 13 bases between them. From germline, CDR1 is SGHTA and CDR2 FQGTGA. Full variable domain (remainder filled in from reference TRBV7-3 and TRBJ1-4): GAGVSQTPSNKVTEKGKYVELRCDPISGHTALYWYRQSLGQGPEFLIYFQGTGAADDSGLPNDRFFAVRPEGSVSTLKIQRTERGDSAVYLCASSLTGSQGEKLFFGSGTQLSVL.

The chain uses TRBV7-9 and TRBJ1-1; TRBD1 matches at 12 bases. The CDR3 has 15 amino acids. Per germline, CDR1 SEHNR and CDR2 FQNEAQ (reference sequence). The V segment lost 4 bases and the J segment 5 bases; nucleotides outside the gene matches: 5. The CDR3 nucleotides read TGTGCCAGCAGCTGGCGGGGACAGGGGGCTACTGAAGCTTTCTTT. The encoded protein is CASSWRGQGATEAFF. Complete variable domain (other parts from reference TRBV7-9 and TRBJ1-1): DTGVSQNPRHKITKRGQNVTFRCDPISEHNRLYWYRQTLGQGPEFLTYFQNEAQLEKSRLLSDRFSAERPKGSFSTLEIQRTEQGDSAMYLCASSWRGQGATEAFFGQGTRLTVV.

CDR3 protein: CASSQVVSGANVLTF. The CDR3, as DNA: TGTGCCAGCAGCCAAGTGGTTTCTGGGGCCAACGTCCTGACTTTC. V usage is TRBV3-1 (or the pseudogene TRBV3-2) and J usage is TRBJ2-6; D is undetermined. The CDR3 totals 15 residues. V was trimmed by 1 base and J by 1 base, leaving 5 bases between them. Per the germline V gene, CDR1 is LGHDT and CDR2 is YNNKEL (reference sequence).

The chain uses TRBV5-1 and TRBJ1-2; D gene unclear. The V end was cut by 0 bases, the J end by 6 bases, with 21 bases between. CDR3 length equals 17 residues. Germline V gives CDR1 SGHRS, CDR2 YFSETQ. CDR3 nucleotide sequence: TGCGCCAGCAGCTTGGCAACAGCGCGGGCTTACGAGGATGGCTACACCTTC. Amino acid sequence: CASSLATARAYEDGYTF.

The CDR3 nucleotides read TGCGCCAGCAGCGCTGGGACGGCTGGCTCCTATAATTCACCCCTCCACTTT. It encodes CASSAGTAGSYNSPLHF. The rearrangement links TRBV4-1 to TRBJ1-6; maybe TRBD1 (5 bases). CDR3 size: 17 residues. Germline loops: CDR1 MGHRA, CDR2 YSYEKL. V was cut by 5 bases and J by 0 bases, with 14 bases left in between.

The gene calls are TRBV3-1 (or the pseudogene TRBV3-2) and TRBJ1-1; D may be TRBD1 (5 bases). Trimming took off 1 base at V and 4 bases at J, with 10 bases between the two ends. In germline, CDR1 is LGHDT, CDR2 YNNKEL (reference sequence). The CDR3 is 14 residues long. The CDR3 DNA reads TGTGCCAGCAGCCAAGCGTTCAGGGTCACTGAAGCTTTCTTT. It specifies CASSQAFRVTEAFF.

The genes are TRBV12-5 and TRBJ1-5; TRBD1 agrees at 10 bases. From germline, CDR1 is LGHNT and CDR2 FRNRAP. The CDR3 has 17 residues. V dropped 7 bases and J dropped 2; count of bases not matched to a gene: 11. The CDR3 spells CASANRQGANGNQPQHF. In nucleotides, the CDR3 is TGTGCTAGTGCCAATCGACAGGGGGCGAACGGCAATCAGCCCCAGCATTTT.

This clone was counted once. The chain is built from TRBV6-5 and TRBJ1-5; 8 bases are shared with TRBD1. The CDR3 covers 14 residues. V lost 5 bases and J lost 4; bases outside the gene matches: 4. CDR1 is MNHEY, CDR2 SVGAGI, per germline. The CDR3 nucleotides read TGTGCCAGCAGTCAGGGGGCGGGAAATCAGCCCCAGCATTTT. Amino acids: CASSQGAGNQPQHF.

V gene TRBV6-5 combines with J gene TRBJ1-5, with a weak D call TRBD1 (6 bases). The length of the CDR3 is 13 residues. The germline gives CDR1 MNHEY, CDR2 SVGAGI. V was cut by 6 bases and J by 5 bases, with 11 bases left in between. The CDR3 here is CASRLDSYQPQHF. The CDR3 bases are TGTGCCAGCAGACTGGACAGCTATCAGCCCCAGCATTTT.

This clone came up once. The CDR3 region is CASSPEEGNTIYF. The CDR3 coding sequence is TGTGCCAGCAGTCCCGAGGAGGGAAACACCATATATTTT. The J gene is TRBJ1-3, the V gene TRBV6-5, with no clear D. Trimming removed 5 bases at V and 4 bases at J, with 9 bases between. The CDR3 is 13 amino acids. Germline V gene lookup returns CDR1 MNHEY and CDR2 SVGAGI.

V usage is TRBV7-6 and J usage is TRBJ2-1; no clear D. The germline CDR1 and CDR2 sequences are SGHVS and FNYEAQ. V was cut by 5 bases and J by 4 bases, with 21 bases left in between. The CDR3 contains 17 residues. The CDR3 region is CASSPRAARGRYNEQFF. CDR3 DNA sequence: TGTGCCAGCAGCCCCCGGGCAGCCCGTGGACGGTACAATGAGCAGTTCTTC.

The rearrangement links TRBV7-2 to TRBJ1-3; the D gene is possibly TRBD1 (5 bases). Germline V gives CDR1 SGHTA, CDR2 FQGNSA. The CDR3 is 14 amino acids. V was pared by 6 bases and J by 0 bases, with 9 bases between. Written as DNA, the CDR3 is TGTGCCAGCAGGCCCGGGGGCTCTGGAAACACCATATATTTT. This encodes CASRPGGSGNTIYF.